The rows below give T cell receptor beta chains drawn from one sample of a study of T-cell reconstitution after alpha-beta-depleted transplantation in children. TCRdb passed the PCR reads through MiXCR, listing each CDR3 protein once. The sample holds around 450,000 distinct CDR3 sequences, about 10% seen once. Sample: PBMCs, taken before TCRalphabeta/CD19-depleted stem cell transplant. Every receptor here comes from a child aged 2 to 10 with inherited bone marrow failure, due to receive a stem cell transplant. The CDR3 runs from the conserved cysteine through the conserved F or W. Each record gives: J gene, V gene, D gene, clone size, CDR3 DNA, CDR3 protein. The D gene is left open where the match is weak. Expanded clones get a size class; other rows say once, few or many, or leave the size out.

J: TRBJ1-1
V: TRBV20-1
D: NA
size: many
DNA: TGCAGTGCTGGGGTGGGGGACACTGAAGCTTTCTTT
CDR3: CSAGVGDTEAFF

J: TRBJ1-1
V: TRBV7-2
D: NA
size: many
DNA: TGTGCCAGCAGCACGGACGGGGTGAACACTGAAGCTTTCTTT
CDR3: CASSTDGVNTEAFF

J: TRBJ1-3
V: TRBV20-1
D: NA
size: few
DNA: TGCTGTGCTAGCCGGGTCGGGAGGATCTCTGGAAACACCATATATTTT
CDR3: CCASRVGRISGNTIYF

J: TRBJ1-2
V: TRBV30
D: NA
size: NA
DNA: TGTGCCTGGAGTGTAGGCGGCGCTGGCTACACCTTC
CDR3: CAWSVGGAGYTF

J: TRBJ2-7
V: TRBV7-2
D: NA
size: many
DNA: TGTGCCAGCAGCTTAACCGGGACTCTCTCCTACGAGCAGTACTTC
CDR3: CASSLTGTLSYEQYF

J: TRBJ2-7
V: TRBV6-5
D: NA
size: NA
DNA: TGTGCCAGCAGTTACTCGATACGGTCCCAGTTCGTCAACGAGCAGTACTTC
CDR3: CASSYSIRSQFVNEQYF

J: TRBJ2-7
V: TRBV4-2
D: TRBD2
size: few
DNA: TGTGCCAGCAGCCAAGAGGGACTAGCGGATCTTTACGAGCAGTACTTC
CDR3: CASSQEGLADLYEQYF

J: TRBJ2-2
V: TRBV7-8
D: NA
size: few
DNA: TGTGCCAGCAGCCCTGCGGCGGGCGGGGAGCTGTTTTTT
CDR3: CASSPAAGGELFF

J: TRBJ1-2
V: TRBV15
D: NA
size: NA
DNA: TGTGCCACCAGCACCAGTCCCGGGAAAACTACCAGGGGCTACACCTTC
CDR3: CATSTSPGKTTRGYTF

J: TRBJ2-3
V: TRBV5-1
D: TRBD1
size: many
DNA: TGCGCCAGCAGCCCCGGGACAGAGCCCACAGATACGCAGTATTTT
CDR3: CASSPGTEPTDTQYF

J: TRBJ2-5
V: TRBV7-9
D: NA
size: many
DNA: TGTGCCAGCAGCTTGATAGATTTGGAGACCCAGTACTTC
CDR3: CASSLIDLETQYF

J: TRBJ2-1
V: TRBV20-1
D: TRBD2
size: NA
DNA: TGCAGTGCTACTTTCCCCAGCGGGGGGAATTACAATGAGCAGTTCTTC
CDR3: CSATFPSGGNYNEQFF

J: TRBJ2-1
V: TRBV7-2
D: NA
size: many
DNA: TGTGCCAGCACCAAAGGGCGGCTAGCCTACAATGAGCAGTTCTTC
CDR3: CASTKGRLAYNEQFF

J: TRBJ2-1
V: TRBV19
D: NA
size: few
DNA: TGTGCCAGTAGTGCTGGCGGCCTCCTGCATGAGCAGTTCTTC
CDR3: CASSAGGLLHEQFF

J: TRBJ2-7
V: TRBV27
D: TRBD2
size: many
DNA: TGTGCCAGCAGTTTATCGAGCGGGACCTTCGCCTACGAGCAGTACTTC
CDR3: CASSLSSGTFAYEQYF

J: TRBJ2-1
V: TRBV6-1
D: TRBD1
size: few
DNA: TGTGCCCTACGGGGACAGGCGTACAATGAGCAGTTCTTC
CDR3: CALRGQAYNEQFF

J: TRBJ2-3
V: TRBV6-1
D: TRBD2
size: NA
DNA: TGTGCCAGCAACGTGACTAGCGGGATGACAGATACGCAGTATTTT
CDR3: CASNVTSGMTDTQYF

J: TRBJ2-7
V: TRBV27
D: NA
size: few
DNA: TGTGCCAGCAGTTTAGAAAGGGGACCCTACGAGCAGTACTTC
CDR3: CASSLERGPYEQYF

J: TRBJ1-2
V: TRBV5-5
D: NA
size: many
DNA: TGTGCCAGCAGCTTGGGGTACTGGGGGCGCGGGGGATATGGCTACACCTTC
CDR3: CASSLGYWGRGGYGYTF

J: TRBJ2-4
V: TRBV4-1
D: TRBD2
size: many
DNA: TGCGCCAGCAGCCAAGATCTCGTAGCGGGAGGGCCATCCGGAAACATTCAGTACTTC
CDR3: CASSQDLVAGGPSGNIQYF

J: TRBJ2-5
V: TRBV3-1
D: NA
size: few
DNA: TGTGCCAGCAGCCAAGCCGGGACTGCGCAAGAGACCCAGTACTTC
CDR3: CASSQAGTAQETQYF

J: TRBJ2-7
V: TRBV20-1
D: TRBD2
size: few
DNA: TGCAGTGCTCCTCCTAGCGGGAGTTGGTACGAGCAGTACTTC
CDR3: CSAPPSGSWYEQYF

J: TRBJ2-1
V: TRBV21-1
D: NA
size: once
DNA: TGTGCCAGCAGCAAAGGGCGGAGGGACAGCTCAAGCTCCTACAATGAGCAGTTCTTC
CDR3: CASSKGRRDSSSSYNEQFF

J: TRBJ2-3
V: TRBV7-9
D: NA
size: many
DNA: TGTGCCAGCAGCTCCAGGGGATTCACAGATACGCAGTATTTT
CDR3: CASSSRGFTDTQYF